This T cell receptor beta chain originates from a study of PD-1 blockade in classical Hodgkin lymphoma. Study-level background: With a 2-week interval, patients received intravenous nivolumab at 3 mg/kg. General study findings and limits: Newly diagnosed patients were reported to start with lower TCR diversity than healthy donors. After ASCT, patients who started nivolumab under 1 year later were excluded.

Here immunoSEQ multiplex PCR was the method, and the copy in TCRdb shows in-frame clones only, minus some. The repertoire holds fewer than 75,000 clones, with roughly 91% as singletons. Exposure to brentuximab vedotin varied, and each patient had relapsed following autologous stem cell transplantation. As concerns this clone: No antigen is known for it.

The CDR3 runs to 15 residues. The germline V gene has CDR1 SGHDN and CDR2 FVKESK. J is TRBJ2-5 and V is TRBV14, with D uncertain. The DNA end is more similar to TRBJ2-7, so the J call may be wrong. The TCR was taken from a human donor with classical Hodgkin lymphoma. Sample: peripheral blood mononuclear cells (PBMCs), taken before the second cycle of nivolumab. In DNA form, the CDR3 reads TGTGCCAGCAGCCAAGATGGTACCGTCGTCTACGAGCAGTACTTC. Translation: CASSQDGTVVYEQYF.